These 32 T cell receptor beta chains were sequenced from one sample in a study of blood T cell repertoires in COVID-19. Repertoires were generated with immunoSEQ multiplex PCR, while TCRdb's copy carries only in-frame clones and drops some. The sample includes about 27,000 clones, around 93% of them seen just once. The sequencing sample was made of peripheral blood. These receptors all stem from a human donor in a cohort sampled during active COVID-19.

Written as DNA, the CDR3 is TGCGCCAGCAGCCCAAGAGAAAGGGGCGCTAACACTGAAGCTTTCTTT. Translation gives CASSPRERGANTEAFF. The chain carries TRBV4-1 and TRBJ1-1; maybe TRBD1 (5 bases). The CDR3 covers 16 residues. Germline assignment: CDR1 MGHRA and CDR2 YSYEKL. The V end was cut by 4 bases, the J end by 2 bases, with 17 bases between.

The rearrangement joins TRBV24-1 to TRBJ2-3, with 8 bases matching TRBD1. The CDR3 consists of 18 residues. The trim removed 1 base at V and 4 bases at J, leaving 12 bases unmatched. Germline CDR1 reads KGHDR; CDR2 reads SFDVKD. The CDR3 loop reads CATSDFGFGQGDSDTQYF. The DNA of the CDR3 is TGTGCCACCAGTGATTTTGGGTTCGGACAGGGAGACTCAGATACGCAGTATTTT.

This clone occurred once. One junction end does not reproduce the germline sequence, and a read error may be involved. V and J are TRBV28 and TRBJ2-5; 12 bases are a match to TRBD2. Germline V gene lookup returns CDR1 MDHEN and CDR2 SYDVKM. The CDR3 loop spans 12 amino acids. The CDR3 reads CASSQTSGGSNF. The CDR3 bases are TGTGCCAGCAGCCAGACTAGCGGGGGATCAAACTTC.

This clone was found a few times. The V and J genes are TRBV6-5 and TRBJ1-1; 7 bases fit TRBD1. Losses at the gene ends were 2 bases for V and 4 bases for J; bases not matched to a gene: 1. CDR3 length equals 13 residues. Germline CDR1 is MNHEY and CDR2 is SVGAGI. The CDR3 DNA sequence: TGTGCCAGCAGTTACCCAGGGGGCACTGAAGCTTTCTTT. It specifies CASSYPGGTEAFF.

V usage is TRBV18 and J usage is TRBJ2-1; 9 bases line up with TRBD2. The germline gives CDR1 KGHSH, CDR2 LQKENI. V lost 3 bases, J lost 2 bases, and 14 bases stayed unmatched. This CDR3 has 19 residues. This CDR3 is CASSPPDGFAGGPYNEQFF. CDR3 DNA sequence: TGTGCCAGCTCACCTCCCGACGGTTTTGCGGGGGGGCCCTACAATGAGCAGTTCTTC.

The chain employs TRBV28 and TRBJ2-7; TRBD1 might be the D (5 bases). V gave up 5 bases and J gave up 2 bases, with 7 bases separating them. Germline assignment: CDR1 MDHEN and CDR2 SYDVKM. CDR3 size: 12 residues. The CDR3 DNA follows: TGTGCCAGCAGTCAGGGTACCTACGAGCAGTACGTC. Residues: CASSQGTYEQYV.

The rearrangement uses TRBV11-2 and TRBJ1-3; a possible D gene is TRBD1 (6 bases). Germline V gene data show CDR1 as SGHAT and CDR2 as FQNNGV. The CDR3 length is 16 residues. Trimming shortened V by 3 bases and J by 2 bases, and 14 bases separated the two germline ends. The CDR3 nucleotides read TGTGCCAGCAGCTTGGGTAGGGGGACCGCTGGAAACACCATATATTTT. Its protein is CASSLGRGTAGNTIYF.

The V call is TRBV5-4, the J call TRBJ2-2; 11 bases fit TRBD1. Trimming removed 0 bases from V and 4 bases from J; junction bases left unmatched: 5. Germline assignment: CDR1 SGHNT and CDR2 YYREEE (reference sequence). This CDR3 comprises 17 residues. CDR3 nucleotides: TGTGCCAGCAGCTTGGCCCGAGGGACAGGGGGCACCGGGGAGCTGTTTTTT. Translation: CASSLARGTGGTGELFF.

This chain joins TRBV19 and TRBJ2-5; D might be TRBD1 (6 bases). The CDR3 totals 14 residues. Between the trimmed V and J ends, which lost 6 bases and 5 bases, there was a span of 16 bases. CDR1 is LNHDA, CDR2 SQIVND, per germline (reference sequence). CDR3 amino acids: CASRPGHRAETQYF. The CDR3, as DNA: TGTGCCAGTAGACCGGGACATCGTGCGGAGACCCAGTACTTC.

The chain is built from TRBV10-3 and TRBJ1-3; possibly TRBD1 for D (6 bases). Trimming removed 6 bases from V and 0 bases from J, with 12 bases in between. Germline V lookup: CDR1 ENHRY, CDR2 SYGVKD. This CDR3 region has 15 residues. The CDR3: CAISRDTNSGNTIYF. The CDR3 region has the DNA TGTGCCATCAGCCGGGACACCAACTCTGGAAACACCATATATTTT.

CDR3 in DNA: TGTGCCAGCAAGGAGGGGAATCAGCCCCAGCATTTT. This encodes CASKEGNQPQHF. The V gene is TRBV28, the J gene TRBJ1-5, with D possibly being TRBD1 (5 bases). This CDR3 is built from 12 residues. The germline V gene encodes CDR1 MDHEN and CDR2 SYDVKM. Trimming removed 7 bases from V and 4 bases from J, with 8 bases in between.

In DNA, the CDR3 is TGTGCCAGTTCGTTTCACGGGGGTTCCATGAACACTGAAGCTTTCTTT. This sequence encodes CASSFHGGSMNTEAFF. The genes are TRBV7-3 and TRBJ1-1, with D possibly being TRBD1 (5 bases). Trimming left V 9 bases short and J 0 bases short, with 20 bases between. In germline, CDR1 is SGHTA, CDR2 FQGTGA. The length of the CDR3 is 16 residues. The whole variable domain, remainder taken from reference TRBV7-3 and TRBJ1-1, is GAGVSQTPSNKVTEKGKYVELRCDPISGHTALYWYRQSLGQGPEFLIYFQGTGAADDSGLPNDRFFAVRPEGSVSTLKIQRTERGDSAVYLCASSFHGGSMNTEAFFGQGTRLTVV.

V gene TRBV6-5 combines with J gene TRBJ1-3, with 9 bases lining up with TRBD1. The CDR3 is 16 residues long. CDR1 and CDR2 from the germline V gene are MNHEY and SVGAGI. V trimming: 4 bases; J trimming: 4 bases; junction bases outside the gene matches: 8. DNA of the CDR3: TGTGCCAGCAGTTCTTCCGGACAGGGGCCCGGAAACACCATATATTTT. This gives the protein CASSSSGQGPGNTIYF.

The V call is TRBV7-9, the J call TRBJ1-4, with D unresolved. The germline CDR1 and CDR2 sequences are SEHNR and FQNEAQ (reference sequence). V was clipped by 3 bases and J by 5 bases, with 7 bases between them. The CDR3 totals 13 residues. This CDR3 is CASSLRRNEKLFF. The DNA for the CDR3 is TGTGCCAGCAGCTTGAGGCGGAATGAAAAACTGTTTTTT.

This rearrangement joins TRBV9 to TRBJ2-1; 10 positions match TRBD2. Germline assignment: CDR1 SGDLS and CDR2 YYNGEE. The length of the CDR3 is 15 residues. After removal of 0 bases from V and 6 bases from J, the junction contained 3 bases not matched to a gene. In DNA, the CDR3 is TGTGCCAGCAGCGTAGTTCTAGCGGGGGTCAATGAGCAGTTCTTC. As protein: CASSVVLAGVNEQFF. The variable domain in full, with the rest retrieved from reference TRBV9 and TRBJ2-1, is DSGVTQTPKHLITATGQRVTLRCSPRSGDLSVYWYQQSLDQGLQFLIQYYNGEERAKGNILERFSAQQFPDLHSELNLSSLELGDSALYFCASSVVLAGVNEQFFGPGTRLTVL.

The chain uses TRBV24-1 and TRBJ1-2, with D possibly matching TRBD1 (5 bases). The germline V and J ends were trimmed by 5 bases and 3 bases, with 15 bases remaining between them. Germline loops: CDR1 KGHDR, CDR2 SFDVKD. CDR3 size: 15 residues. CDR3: CATSGRSGEYYGYTF. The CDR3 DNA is TGTGCCACCAGTGGTCGTTCGGGGGAGTACTATGGCTACACCTTC.

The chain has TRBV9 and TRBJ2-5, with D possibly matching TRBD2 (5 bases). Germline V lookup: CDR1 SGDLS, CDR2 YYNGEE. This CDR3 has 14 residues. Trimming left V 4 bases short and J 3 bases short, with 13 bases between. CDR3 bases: TGTGCCAGCAGCCCTGCGGGTATTAAAGAGACCCAGTACTTC. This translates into CASSPAGIKETQYF.

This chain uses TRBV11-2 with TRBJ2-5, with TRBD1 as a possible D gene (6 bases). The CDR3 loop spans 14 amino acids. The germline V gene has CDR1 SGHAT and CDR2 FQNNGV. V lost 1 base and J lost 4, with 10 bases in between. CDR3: CASSLATGSETQYF. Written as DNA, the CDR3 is TGTGCCAGCAGCTTAGCTACAGGGTCAGAGACCCAGTACTTC.

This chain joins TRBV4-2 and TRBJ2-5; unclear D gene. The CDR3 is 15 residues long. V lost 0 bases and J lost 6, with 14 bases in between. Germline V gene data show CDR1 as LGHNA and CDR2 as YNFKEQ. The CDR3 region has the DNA TGTGCCAGCAGCCAAGAGGGCAGCCCCCGAAAGACCCAGTACTTC. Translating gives CASSQEGSPRKTQYF.

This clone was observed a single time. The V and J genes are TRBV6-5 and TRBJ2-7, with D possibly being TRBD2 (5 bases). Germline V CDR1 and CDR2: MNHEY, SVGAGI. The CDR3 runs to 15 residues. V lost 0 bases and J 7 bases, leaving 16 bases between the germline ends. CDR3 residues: CASSYSSDLPGEQYF. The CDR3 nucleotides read TGTGCCAGCAGTTACTCGAGTGACCTCCCGGGGGAGCAGTACTTC.

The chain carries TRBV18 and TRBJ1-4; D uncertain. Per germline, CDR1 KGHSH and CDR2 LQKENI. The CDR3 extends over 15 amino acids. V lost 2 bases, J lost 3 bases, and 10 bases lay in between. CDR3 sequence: CASSPVAGPNEKLFF. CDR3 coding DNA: TGTGCCAGCTCACCAGTAGCGGGTCCTAATGAAAAACTGTTTTTT.

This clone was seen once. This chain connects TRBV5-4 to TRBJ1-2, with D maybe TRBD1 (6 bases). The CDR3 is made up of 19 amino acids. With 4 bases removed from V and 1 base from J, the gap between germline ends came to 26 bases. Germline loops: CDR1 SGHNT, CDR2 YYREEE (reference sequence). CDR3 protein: CASSGYLGKGQFINYGYTF. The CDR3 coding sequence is TGTGCCAGCAGCGGCTATTTAGGGAAAGGACAGTTTATTAACTATGGCTACACCTTC.

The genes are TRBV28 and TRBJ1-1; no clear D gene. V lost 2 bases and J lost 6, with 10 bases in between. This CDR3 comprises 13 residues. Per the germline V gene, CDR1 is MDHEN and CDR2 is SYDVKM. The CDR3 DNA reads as TGTGCCAGCAGTTTACCGGGGTTGCCTGAAGCTTTCTTT. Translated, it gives CASSLPGLPEAFF.

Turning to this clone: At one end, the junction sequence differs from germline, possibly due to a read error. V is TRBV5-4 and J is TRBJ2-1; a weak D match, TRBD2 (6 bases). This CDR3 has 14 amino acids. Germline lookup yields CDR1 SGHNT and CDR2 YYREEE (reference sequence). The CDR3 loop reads CASSLGGLGGEIVF. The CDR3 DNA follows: TGTGCCAGCAGCTTGGGGGGCCTCGGAGGGGAAATAGTCTTC. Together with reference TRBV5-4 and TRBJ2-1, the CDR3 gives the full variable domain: ETGVTQSPTHLIKTRGQQVTLRCSSQSGHNTVSWYQQALGQGPQFIFQYYREEENGRGNFPPRFSGLQFPNYSSELNVNALELDDSALYLCASSLGGLGGEIVFGPGTRLTVL.

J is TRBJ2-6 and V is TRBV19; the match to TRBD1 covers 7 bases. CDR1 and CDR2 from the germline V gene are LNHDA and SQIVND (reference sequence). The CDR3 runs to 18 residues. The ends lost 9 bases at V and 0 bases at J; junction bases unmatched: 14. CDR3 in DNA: TGTGCCAGCATGAGTCCGGGACAGACCTACTCTGGGGCCAACGTCCTGACTTTC. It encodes CASMSPGQTYSGANVLTF.

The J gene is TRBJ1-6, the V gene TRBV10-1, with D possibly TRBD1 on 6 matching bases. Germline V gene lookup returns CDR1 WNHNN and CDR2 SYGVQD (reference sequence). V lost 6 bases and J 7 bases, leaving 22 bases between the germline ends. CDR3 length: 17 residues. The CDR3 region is CASSAFLTGTMNSPLHF. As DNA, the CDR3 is TGCGCCAGCAGCGCTTTTTTGACCGGGACAATGAATTCACCCCTCCACTTT.

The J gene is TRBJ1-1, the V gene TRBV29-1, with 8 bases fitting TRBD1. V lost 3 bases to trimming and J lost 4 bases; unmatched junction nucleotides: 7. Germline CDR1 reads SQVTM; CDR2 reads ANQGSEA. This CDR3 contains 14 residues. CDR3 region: CSVETDRGGTEAFF. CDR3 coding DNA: TGCAGCGTTGAGACCGACAGGGGCGGCACTGAAGCTTTCTTT.

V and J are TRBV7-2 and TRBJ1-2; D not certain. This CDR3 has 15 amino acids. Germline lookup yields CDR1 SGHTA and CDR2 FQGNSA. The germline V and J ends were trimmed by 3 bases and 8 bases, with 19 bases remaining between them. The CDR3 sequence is CASSFETGLTGGYTF. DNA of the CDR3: TGTGCCAGCAGCTTCGAAACCGGCCTTACGGGGGGCTACACCTTC.

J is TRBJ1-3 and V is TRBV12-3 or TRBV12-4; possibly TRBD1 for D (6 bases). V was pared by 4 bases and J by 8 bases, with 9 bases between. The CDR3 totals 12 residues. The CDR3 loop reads CASSSHRDTIYF. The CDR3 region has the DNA TGTGCCAGCAGTTCGCACAGGGACACCATATATTTT.

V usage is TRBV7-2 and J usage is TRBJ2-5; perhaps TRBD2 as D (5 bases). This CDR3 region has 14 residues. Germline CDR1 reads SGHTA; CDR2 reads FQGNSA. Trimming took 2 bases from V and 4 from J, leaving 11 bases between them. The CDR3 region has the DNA TGTGCCAGCAGCTTATCGAGGGCCCCAGAGACCCAGTACTTC. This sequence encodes CASSLSRAPETQYF.

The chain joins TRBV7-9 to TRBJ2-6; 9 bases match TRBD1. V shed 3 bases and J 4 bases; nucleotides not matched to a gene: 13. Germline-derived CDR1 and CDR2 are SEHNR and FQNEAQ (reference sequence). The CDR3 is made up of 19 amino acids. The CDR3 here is CASSLGTGRSLLGANVLTF. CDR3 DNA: TGTGCCAGCAGCTTGGGGACAGGGCGGTCCCTTTTGGGGGCCAACGTCCTGACTTTC.

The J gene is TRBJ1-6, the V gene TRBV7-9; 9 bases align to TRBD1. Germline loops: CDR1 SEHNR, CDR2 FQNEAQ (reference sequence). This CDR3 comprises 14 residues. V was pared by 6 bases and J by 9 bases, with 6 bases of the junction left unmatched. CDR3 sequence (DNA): TGTGCCAGCAGTGCAGGGGACAGGGCTTCACCCCTCCACTTT. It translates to CASSAGDRASPLHF.